A selection of T cell receptor beta chains follows, all from one sample in a study of blood T cell repertoires in COVID-19. Produced via immunoSEQ multiplex PCR; TCRdb's table is partial and in-frame only. The sample carries 140,000 to 150,000 clones, 88% recorded once. Sequencing was done on a sample of peripheral blood. All receptors come from a man aged 55 to 70 with active or convalescent COVID-19. Each CDR3 is given with its conserved first and last residue. The D gene is left open where the match is weak.

>TRBJ2-2|TRBD1|TRBV18
CASSPDRGYTGELFF
>TRBJ2-3|TRBD2|TRBV7-9
CASSSGLAGATDTQYF
>TRBJ2-7|NA|TRBV3-1/TRBV3-2
CASSHRTTYEQYF
>TRBJ1-2|NA|TRBV3-1/TRBV3-2
CASSQVPTSRGPLFGYTF
>TRBJ1-2|NA|TRBV6-2/TRBV6-3
CASSNGYGYTF
>TRBJ1-5|TRBD1|TRBV6-6
CASSLRDRVNQPQHF
>TRBJ2-3|NA|TRBV7-4
CASSCHRLVRDTQYF
>TRBJ2-4|TRBD2|TRBV28
CASSLVAGVKNIQYF
>TRBJ2-3|TRBD1|TRBV11-2
CASSSGTVTSTDTQYF
>TRBJ2-1|NA|TRBV10-3
CAISESIGDNEQFF
>TRBJ2-2|NA|TRBV5-1
CASSLVEGTGELFF
>TRBJ2-3|TRBD2|TRBV5-1
CASSLSGRRADTQYF
>TRBJ2-1|TRBD2|TRBV27
CASTASGSLLNEQFF
>TRBJ2-1|NA|TRBV9
CASSVMDFKGNEQFF
>TRBJ1-1|NA|TRBV10-3
CAISGGNTEAFF
>TRBJ2-5|NA|TRBV7-8
CASSLGVGAWQETQYF
>TRBJ2-3|TRBD2|TRBV5-4
CASSLTSGGPTDTQYF
>TRBJ1-5|NA|TRBV7-2
CASSPHRGGNQPQHF
>TRBJ2-7|TRBD1|TRBV7-6
CASSFNAGQGMDEQYF
>TRBJ1-5|NA|TRBV6-5
CASRTGGAGQPQHF
>TRBJ2-5|TRBD1|TRBV19
CASSITTGRETQYF